This section outlines one T cell receptor (beta chain) sequence together with its context. The data belong to a study of blood T cell repertoires in COVID-19. Study-level information: The samples span acute and convalescent COVID-19 from the United States, Italy and Spain. T cells, B-cell-depleted T cells, or PBMCs supplied cDNA or gDNA.

In the original processing: Nucleated cell counts were estimated from reference gene primer amplification. Profiling relied on immunoSEQ multiplex PCR, and the TCRdb table lists in-frame clones only, not all of them. V and J calls and clone size are copied from that table; D and trimming were computed from the DNA. Found here are approximately 180,000 clones, approximately 90% of them singletons; the top ten hold 5% to 6.5%. The germline CDR1 and CDR2 sequences are PRHDT and FYEKMQ (reference sequence). The CDR3 sequence is 18 residues long. J lost 2 bases, V lost 0 bases, and 9 bases had no gene match.

The gene calls are TRBV13 and TRBJ2-3, with 9 bases aligning to TRBD1. Sequencing was done on a sample of peripheral blood. The sequence derives from a man in his forties or fifties with active or convalescent COVID-19. The CDR3 spells CASSLGALGQGSTDTQYF. The DNA of the CDR3 is TGTGCCAGCAGCTTAGGAGCCTTGGGACAGGGCTCCACAGATACGCAGTATTTT.